The entry below gives a single TCR beta chain sequence along with its context. Its specificity is unknown. This sample is part of a study of cytomegalovirus exposure and HLA in healthy donors. Profiled with immunoSEQ multiplex PCR; TCRdb holds only in-frame clones, not every one. The sample lists 68,000 or so clones, approximately 97% occurring once. Study results and limitations: The classifier was said to identify cytomegalovirus status with high specificity and sensitivity. TCR beta chains numbering 164 were designated cytomegalovirus-associated.

Separation from the approximately 720-subject first cohort characterized the roughly 120-subject validation cohort, to which the donors belonged. This CDR3 comprises 16 residues. V shed 5 bases and J 2 bases; nucleotides not matched to a gene: 8. Germline values: CDR1 SGHAT, CDR2 FQNNGV. V is TRBV11-2 and J is TRBJ2-2; 7 nucleotides agree with TRBD2. This TCR was recovered from a man between 18 and 35 years old in good health and CMV-seronegative. Sequenced input: PBMCs. This chain's CDR3 is CASSTRGRGNTGELFF. DNA of the CDR3: TGTGCCAGCAGCACCCGGGGGAGGGGAAACACCGGGGAGCTGTTTTTT.